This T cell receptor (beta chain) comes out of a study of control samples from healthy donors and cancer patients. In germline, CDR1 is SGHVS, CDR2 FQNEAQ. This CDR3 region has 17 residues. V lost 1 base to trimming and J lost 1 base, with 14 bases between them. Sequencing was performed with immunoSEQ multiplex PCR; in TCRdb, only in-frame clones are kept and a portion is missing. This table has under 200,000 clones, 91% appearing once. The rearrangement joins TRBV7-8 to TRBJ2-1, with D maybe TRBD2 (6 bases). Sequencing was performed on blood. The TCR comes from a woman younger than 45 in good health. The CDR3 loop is CASSLGTGVPSYNEQFF. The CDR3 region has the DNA TGTGCCAGCAGCTTAGGTACGGGGGTCCCTTCCTACAATGAGCAGTTCTTC.